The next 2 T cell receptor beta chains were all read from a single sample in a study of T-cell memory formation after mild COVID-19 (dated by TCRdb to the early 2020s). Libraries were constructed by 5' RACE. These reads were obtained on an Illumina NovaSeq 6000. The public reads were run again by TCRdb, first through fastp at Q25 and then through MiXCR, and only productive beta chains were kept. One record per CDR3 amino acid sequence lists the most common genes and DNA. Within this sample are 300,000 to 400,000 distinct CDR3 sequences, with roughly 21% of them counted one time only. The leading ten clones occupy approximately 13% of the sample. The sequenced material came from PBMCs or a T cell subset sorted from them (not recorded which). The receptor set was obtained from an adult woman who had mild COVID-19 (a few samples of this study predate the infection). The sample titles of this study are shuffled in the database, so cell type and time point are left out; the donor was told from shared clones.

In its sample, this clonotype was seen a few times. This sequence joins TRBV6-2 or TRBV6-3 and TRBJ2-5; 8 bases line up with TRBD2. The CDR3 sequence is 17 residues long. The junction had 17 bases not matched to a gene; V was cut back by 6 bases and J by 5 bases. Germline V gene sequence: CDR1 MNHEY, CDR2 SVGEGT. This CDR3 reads CASSHYTSGPRGETQYF. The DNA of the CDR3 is TGTGCCAGCAGCCACTACACTAGCGGCCCCCGAGGGGAGACCCAGTACTTC.

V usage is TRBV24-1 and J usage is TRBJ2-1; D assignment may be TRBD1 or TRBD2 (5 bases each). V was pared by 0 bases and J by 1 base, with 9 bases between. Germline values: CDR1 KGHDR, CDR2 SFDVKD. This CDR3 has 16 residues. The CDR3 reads CATSDLRGESYNEQFF. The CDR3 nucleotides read TGTGCCACCAGTGATTTGAGAGGGGAGTCCTACAATGAGCAGTTCTTC.